Sequencing of this T cell receptor (beta chain) was carried out in a study of metastatic and nonmetastatic thyroid tumors. For the study at large: Repertoires of blood and of tissue (tumor or nodule) from malignant and benign thyroid patients were compared. General study points: Significantly higher TCR beta diversity was reportedly seen in malignant thyroid tumors than benign nodules, in blood and tumor.

All patients were untreated before thyroid surgery. A remark on this clone: The antigen is not known.

Unmatched junction bases numbered 11, after V lost 3 bases and J lost 2 bases. CDR1 is LNHDA and CDR2 is SQIVND in the germline V gene (reference sequence). The CDR3 is made up of 17 amino acids. Per the authors' pipeline: Between-group CDR3 differences, defined by clinicopathological status, yielded a distant-metastasis classifier for papillary thyroid cancer. MiXCR reprocessed the PCR reads for TCRdb. TCRdb's processing, not the study's, gives the V and J calls here. The data contain 15,000 to 20,000 clones, about 15% of them seen just once; the ten biggest clones take up around 16%. The sequencing input was blood. The chain uses TRBV19 and TRBJ2-3; 7 nucleotides match TRBD2. This TCR derives from a female donor with papillary thyroid cancer or a benign thyroid nodule (not recorded which). Some clones in this sample may be carry-over from other donors' samples. CDR3 residues: CASSMPSEAGFTDTQYF. The CDR3 DNA sequence: TGTGCCAGTAGTATGCCCTCTGAAGCGGGGTTCACAGATACGCAGTATTTT.